Presented here are 19 T cell receptor beta chains from one specimen sequenced in a study of blood T cell repertoires in COVID-19. Sequencing was performed with immunoSEQ multiplex PCR; in TCRdb, only in-frame clones are kept and a portion is missing. Of 95,000 to 120,000 clones listed, just over 70% were seen once; the top ten hold about 2%. Sequences were obtained from peripheral blood. The source of these receptors is a woman between 35 and 50 years old with acute or convalescent COVID-19.

This rearrangement joins TRBV5-1 to TRBJ2-5; the D gene is possibly TRBD2 (6 bases). CDR3 length: 14 residues. Germline V CDR1 and CDR2: SGHRS, YFSETQ. V dropped 7 bases and J dropped 1 base, with 14 bases sitting between them. DNA for the CDR3: TGCGCCAGCGGCACCGGGACTTCCCAAGAGACCCAGTACTTC. Its translation: CASGTGTSQETQYF. Looking up the rest from reference TRBV5-1 and TRBJ2-5 gives the full variable domain: KAGVTQTPRYLIKTRGQQVTLSCSPISGHRSVSWYQQTPGQGLQFLFEYFSETQRNKGNFPGRFSGRQFSNSRSEMNVSTLELGDSALYLCASGTGTSQETQYFGPGTRLLVL.

The chain carries TRBV5-1 and TRBJ1-2; 7 bases are shared with TRBD1. The CDR3 runs 15 residues. V was pared by 0 bases and J by 2 bases, with 4 bases of the junction left unmatched. Germline-derived CDR1 and CDR2 are SGHRS and YFSETQ. The CDR3 loop reads CASSLGQGGNYGYTF. For the CDR3, the DNA is TGCGCCAGCAGCTTGGGACAGGGAGGAAACTATGGCTACACCTTC.

The CDR3, as DNA: TGTGCCAGCAGTGAACTATGGGGGGGCCCAGGGACAGATACGCAGTATTTT. Protein sequence: CASSELWGGPGTDTQYF. The chain joins TRBV6-1 to TRBJ2-3, with D perhaps matching TRBD2 (7 bases). CDR3 size: 17 residues. Germline CDR1 and CDR2: MNHNS and SASEGT. The V end lost 2 bases, the J end lost 3 bases, and 18 bases lay between the germline ends.

To note about this clone: This may be a read error: a much more frequent sequence differs by one nucleotide. This rearrangement joins TRBV9 to TRBJ1-6, with D possibly matching TRBD1 (6 bases). Trimming took off 6 bases at V and 5 bases at J, with 12 bases between the two ends. CDR1 is SGDLS, CDR2 YYNGEE, per germline. The CDR3 loop spans 14 amino acids. The CDR3 protein is CASKGTRDNSPLHF. DNA of the CDR3: TGTGCCAGCAAAGGGACAAGAGATAATTCACCCCTCCACTTT.

V gene TRBV5-6 combines with J gene TRBJ1-1, with 7 nucleotides matching TRBD1. Trimming took 4 bases from V and 4 from J; bases not matched to a gene: 13. The germline V gene encodes CDR1 SGHDT and CDR2 YYEEEE. This CDR3 spans 16 amino acids. The CDR3 sequence is CASSLTGEFGFTEAFF. DNA for the CDR3: TGTGCCAGCAGCCTCACAGGGGAGTTTGGCTTCACTGAAGCTTTCTTT.

The chain recombines TRBV10-3 with TRBJ1-2; maybe TRBD1 (6 bases). Trimming removed 2 bases at V and 3 bases at J, with 7 bases between. Germline values: CDR1 ENHRY, CDR2 SYGVKD. The CDR3 runs to 13 residues. In nucleotides, the CDR3 is TGTGCCATCAGTGAGGAGGGGGACTATGGCTACACCTTC. It translates to CAISEEGDYGYTF.

V gene TRBV19 combines with J gene TRBJ2-5; the D is unclear. This CDR3 spans 13 amino acids. Germline assignment: CDR1 LNHDA and CDR2 SQIVND (reference sequence). V dropped 6 bases and J dropped 3 bases, with 11 bases sitting between them. CDR3 amino acids: CASSSNIKETQYF. The CDR3 nucleotides read TGTGCCAGTAGCTCCAACATAAAAGAGACCCAGTACTTC.

Worth noting for this clone: Other DNA sequences from this sample encode an identical CDR3 as well. The chain carries TRBV11-2 and TRBJ2-5; 8 bases map to TRBD1. The V gene's germline CDR1 is SGHAT and CDR2 FQNNGV. The CDR3 contains 13 residues. Losses at the gene ends were 0 bases for V and 7 bases for J; bases not matched to a gene: 1. The CDR3, as DNA: TGTGCCAGCAGCTTAGAACAGGGGGGGACCCAGTACTTC. This sequence encodes CASSLEQGGTQYF. Using reference TRBV11-2 and TRBJ2-5 for the parts outside the CDR3, the full variable domain is EAGVAQSPRYKIIEKRQSVAFWCNPISGHATLYWYQQILGQGPKLLIQFQNNGVVDDSQLPKDRFSAERLKGVDSTLKIQPAKLEDSAVYLCASSLEQGGTQYFGPGTRLLVL.

This chain connects TRBV24-1 to TRBJ2-3, with D perhaps TRBD1 (6 bases). CDR3 length: 14 amino acids. Germline CDR1 KGHDR, CDR2 SFDVKD. Trimming took 3 bases from V and 3 from J, leaving 9 bases between them. In nucleotides, the CDR3 is TGTGCCACCAGTGATACCAGGGGTACAGATACGCAGTATTTT. It specifies CATSDTRGTDTQYF.

The CDR3, as DNA: TGCGCCAGCAGCCAAGATTTCAGATCTGGGGCCAACGTCCTGACTTTC. Translated, it gives CASSQDFRSGANVLTF. The genes are TRBV4-1 and TRBJ2-6; unclear D gene. The CDR3 loop spans 16 amino acids. Germline assignment: CDR1 MGHRA and CDR2 YSYEKL. The germline V and J ends were trimmed by 0 bases and 1 base, with 7 bases remaining between them.

As concerns this clone: Other DNA sequences in the sample encode the same CDR3. The V and J genes are TRBV27 and TRBJ1-5; D is ambiguous. This CDR3 has 12 residues. From germline, CDR1 is MNHEY and CDR2 SMNVEV (reference sequence). V was cut by 4 bases and J by 3 bases, with 4 bases left in between. The CDR3 bases are TGTGCCAGCAGTTCCTACAATCAGCCCCAGCATTTT. Its translation is CASSSYNQPQHF.

The CDR3 loop reads CASSRQGNTGELFF. The CDR3 DNA reads TGTGCCAGCAGCCGACAGGGTAACACCGGGGAGCTGTTTTTT. The chain employs TRBV7-3 and TRBJ2-2, with 7 bases lining up with TRBD1. The CDR3 length is 14 residues. Germline trimming cut 5 bases from V and 2 bases from J; bases unmatched to any gene: 2. Germline V CDR1 and CDR2: SGHTA, FQGTGA.

This chain joins TRBV15 and TRBJ2-3, with TRBD1 identical over 7 bases. The CDR3 totals 15 residues. Germline V gene sequence: CDR1 LNHNV, CDR2 YYDKDF (reference sequence). The J segment lost 5 bases and the V segment lost 0 bases, leaving 5 bases of the junction unmatched. The CDR3 DNA sequence: TGTGCCACCAGCAGAGACCCTACAGGGGAAGATACGCAGTATTTT. Translation gives CATSRDPTGEDTQYF.

The V gene is TRBV30, the J gene TRBJ1-2, with 11 bases fitting TRBD1. With 4 bases clipped from V and 8 bases from J, the junction kept 6 bases outside the gene matches. The CDR3 is made up of 13 amino acids. Per the germline V gene, CDR1 is GTSNPN and CDR2 is SVGIG (reference sequence). The CDR3 sequence: CAWNGQGARGYTF. As DNA, the CDR3 is TGTGCCTGGAACGGACAGGGGGCCAGGGGCTACACCTTC.

This clone has just one count. The chain uses TRBV5-5 and TRBJ1-4; possibly TRBD1 for D (5 bases). The CDR3 has 15 residues. Germline lookup yields CDR1 SGHKS and CDR2 YYEKEE (reference sequence). Trimming cost V 5 bases and J 7 bases, with 18 bases left between them. CDR3 nucleotide sequence: TGTGCCAGCAGAAAAGAAGTGGGGGGAGGTGAAAAACTGTTTTTT. Translated, it gives CASRKEVGGGEKLFF.

The V gene is TRBV6-5, the J gene TRBJ1-5; D perhaps matches TRBD1 (5 bases). The CDR3 consists of 15 residues. Trimming pared 7 bases from V and 0 bases from J, leaving 13 bases between. Germline loops: CDR1 MNHEY, CDR2 SVGAGI. In DNA, the CDR3 is TGTGCCAGCACCCCGGGCGGGACTAGCAATCAGCCCCAGCATTTT. This translates into CASTPGGTSNQPQHF.

The chain links TRBV3-1 (or the pseudogene TRBV3-2) to TRBJ2-7, with TRBD1 as a possible D gene (5 bases). The CDR3 has 16 amino acids. Germline V gene data show CDR1 as LGHDT and CDR2 as YNNKEL (reference sequence). Trimming removed 3 bases from V and 1 base from J, with 16 bases in between. The CDR3 DNA follows: TGTGCCAGCAGCCACTTTCGGACAACCTTATCCTACGAGCAGTACTTC. It specifies CASSHFRTTLSYEQYF.

The chain is built from TRBV6-6 and TRBJ1-1, with 9 bases matching TRBD1. The germline V gene encodes CDR1 MNHNY and CDR2 SVGAGI (reference sequence). The CDR3 totals 15 residues. The J segment lost 11 bases and the V segment lost 3 bases, leaving 13 bases of the junction unmatched. Here the CDR3 DNA reads TGTGCCAGCAGTTATCTCTCCGGGACAGGGTTCCGGGCTTTCTTT. Translating it yields CASSYLSGTGFRAFF.

The V and J genes are TRBV5-1 and TRBJ1-3; 12 positions match TRBD1. Losses at the gene ends were 4 bases for V and 0 bases for J; bases not matched to a gene: 11. CDR3 length: 19 amino acids. Germline V gene sequence: CDR1 SGHRS, CDR2 YFSETQ. CDR3 residues: CASSLGTGGSRSSGNTIYF. The CDR3 DNA reads as TGCGCCAGCAGCCTAGGGACAGGGGGCTCACGCAGCTCTGGAAACACCATATATTTT.